This T cell receptor (beta chain) was obtained from a study of cytomegalovirus exposure and HLA in healthy donors. Study-wide points: High sensitivity and specificity were reportedly achieved when the classifier diagnosed cytomegalovirus status.

PCR amplification relied on 60 Vbeta primers (plus 13 Jbeta primers). TCRdb's copy holds only in-frame clones and misses some; the assay was immunoSEQ multiplex PCR. The table lists fewer than 200,000 clones, about 63% of them singletons, with about 2.5% in the top ten. As to this clone: What it binds is unknown.

CDR3 size: 16 residues. Donors had nominal health at sampling but likely had unrecorded immune exposures. This TCR was recovered from a woman aged 35 to 49 in good health and CMV-seropositive. Sample: PBMCs. The genes are TRBV21-1 and TRBJ1-5. TRBV21-1 is flagged as a pseudogene. CDR3 in DNA: TGTGCCAGCAGCAAAGGGGAGACGGGGGGCTGTCAGCCCCAGCATTTT. As protein: CASSKGETGGCQPQHF.